The table lists the clone carrying this T cell receptor (beta chain) with a few counts. The data stem from a study of blood T cell repertoires in COVID-19. This CDR3 has 14 residues. V was shortened by 4 bases and J by 2 bases, with 12 bases between the two germline ends. Germline CDR1 is ENHRY and CDR2 is SYGVKD. Repertoires were generated with immunoSEQ multiplex PCR, while TCRdb's copy carries only in-frame clones and drops some. The sample records 200,000 to 250,000 clones, under 85% being singletons. The V gene is TRBV10-3, the J gene TRBJ2-7; D possibly corresponds to TRBD1 (6 bases). The sequence derives from a woman in her twenties or thirties with COVID-19, enrolled during active disease. Sequenced: peripheral blood. As DNA, the CDR3 is TGTGCCATCAGTGGGGCGGACAGACCCTACGAGCAGTACTTC. This sequence encodes CAISGADRPYEQYF.